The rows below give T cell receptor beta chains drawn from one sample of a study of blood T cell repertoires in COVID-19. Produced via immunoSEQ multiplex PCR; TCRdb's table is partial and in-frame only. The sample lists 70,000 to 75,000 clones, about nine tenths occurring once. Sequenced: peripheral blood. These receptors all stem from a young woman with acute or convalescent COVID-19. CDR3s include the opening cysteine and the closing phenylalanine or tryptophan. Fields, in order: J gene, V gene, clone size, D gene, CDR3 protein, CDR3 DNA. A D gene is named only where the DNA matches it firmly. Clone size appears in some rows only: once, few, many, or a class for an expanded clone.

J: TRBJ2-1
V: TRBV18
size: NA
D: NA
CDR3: CASSPLAGRSYNEQFF
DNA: TGTGCCAGCTCACCACTGGCGGGACGCTCCTACAATGAGCAGTTCTTC

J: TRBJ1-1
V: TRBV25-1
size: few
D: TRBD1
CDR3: CASSERSRQGAKNTEAFF
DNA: TGTGCCAGCAGTGAAAGGTCAAGACAGGGTGCTAAGAACACTGAAGCTTTCTTT

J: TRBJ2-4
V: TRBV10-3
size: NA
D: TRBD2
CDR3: CAISESGGSRENIQYF
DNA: TGTGCCATCAGTGAGTCGGGCGGGAGCCGGGAAAACATTCAGTACTTC

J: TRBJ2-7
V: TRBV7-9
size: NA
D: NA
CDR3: CASSSGMTEQYF
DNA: TGTGCCAGCAGCTCCGGGATGACCGAGCAGTACTTC

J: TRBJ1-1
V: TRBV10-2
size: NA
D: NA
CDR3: CASSEHIRRAEAFF
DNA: TGCGCCAGCAGTGAACACATCCGGAGGGCTGAAGCTTTCTTT

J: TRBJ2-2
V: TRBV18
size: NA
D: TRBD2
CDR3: CASSPWLAGGRTGELFF
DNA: TGTGCCAGCTCACCTTGGTTAGCGGGAGGAAGAACCGGGGAGCTGTTTTTT

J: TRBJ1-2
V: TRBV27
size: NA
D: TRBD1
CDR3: CASRSGQGGDGYTF
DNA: TGTGCCAGCAGATCGGGACAGGGTGGCGATGGCTACACCTTC

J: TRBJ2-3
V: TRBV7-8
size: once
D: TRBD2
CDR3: CASSQAGGTDTQYF
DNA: TGTGCCAGCAGCCAGGCGGGGGGCACAGATACGCAGTATTTT

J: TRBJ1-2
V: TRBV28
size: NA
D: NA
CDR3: CASNSAGRDCTF
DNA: TGTGCCAGCAATAGCGCCGGCAGGGACTGTACCTTC

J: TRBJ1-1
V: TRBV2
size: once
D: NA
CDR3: CASSDYRVTDAFF
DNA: TGTGCCAGCAGTGATTACAGGGTTACTGATGCTTTCTTT

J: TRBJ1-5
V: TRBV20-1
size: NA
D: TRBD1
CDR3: CSASLMQGADQPQHF
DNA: TGCAGTGCTAGTCTAATGCAGGGGGCGGATCAGCCCCAGCATTTT

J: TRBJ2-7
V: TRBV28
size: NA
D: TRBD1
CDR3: CASSLGQISYEQYF
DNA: TGTGCCAGCAGCCTGGGACAGATCTCCTACGAGCAGTACTTC

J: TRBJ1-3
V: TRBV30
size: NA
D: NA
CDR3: CVRPGGEGNTIYF
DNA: TGTGTTAGACCGGGGGGTGAAGGAAACACCATATATTTT

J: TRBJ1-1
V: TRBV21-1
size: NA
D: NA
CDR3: CASSLRSGTGINGTEAFF
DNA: TGTGCCAGCAGCTTAAGGTCCGGGACAGGAATTAATGGCACTGAAGCTTTCTTT

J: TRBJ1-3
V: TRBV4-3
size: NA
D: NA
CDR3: CASSQVAASGNTIYF
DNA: TGCGCCAGCAGCCAAGTCGCGGCGTCTGGAAACACCATATATTTT

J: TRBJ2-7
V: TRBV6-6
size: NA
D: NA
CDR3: CASSDRDGSSYEQYF
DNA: TGTGCCAGCAGTGACCGGGACGGGAGCTCCTACGAGCAGTACTTC

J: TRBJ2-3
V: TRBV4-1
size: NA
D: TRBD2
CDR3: CASSQGTSDYTDTQYF
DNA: TGCGCCAGCAGCCAGGGGACTAGCGACTACACAGATACGCAGTATTTT

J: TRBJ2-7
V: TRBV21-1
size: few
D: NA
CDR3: CASSNMHYSYEQYF
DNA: TGTGCCAGCAGCAACATGCACTACTCCTACGAGCAGTACTTC

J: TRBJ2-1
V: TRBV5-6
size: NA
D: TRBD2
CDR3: CASSRDVAGEYNEQFF
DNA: TGTGCCAGCAGCCGGGATGTGGCGGGAGAGTACAATGAGCAGTTCTTC

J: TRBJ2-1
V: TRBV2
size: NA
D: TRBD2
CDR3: CANTERGAVNEQFF
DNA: TGTGCCAACACTGAGCGGGGGGCCGTGAATGAGCAGTTCTTC

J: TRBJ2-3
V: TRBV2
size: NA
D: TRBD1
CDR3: CASSRTGGTDTQYF
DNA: TGTGCCAGCAGTCGGACAGGGGGCACAGATACGCAGTATTTT

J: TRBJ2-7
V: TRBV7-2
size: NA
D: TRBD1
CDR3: CASSLNTGETYEQYF
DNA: TGTGCCAGCAGCTTAAACACAGGGGAAACCTACGAGCAGTACTTC

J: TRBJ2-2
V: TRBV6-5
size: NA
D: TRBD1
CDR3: CASSYDRQGNTGELFF
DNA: TGTGCCAGCAGTTACGATCGACAGGGGAACACCGGGGAGCTGTTTTTT

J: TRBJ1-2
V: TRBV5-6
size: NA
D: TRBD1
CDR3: CASSPWDSTYDGYTF
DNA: TGTGCCAGCAGCCCCTGGGACAGCACGTATGACGGCTACACCTTC

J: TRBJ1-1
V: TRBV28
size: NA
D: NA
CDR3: CASSSTAENTEAFF
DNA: TGTGCCAGCAGCTCGACAGCTGAGAACACTGAAGCTTTCTTT

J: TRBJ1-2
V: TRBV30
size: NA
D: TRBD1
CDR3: CAWSQDRGPDYGYTF
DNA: TGTGCCTGGAGTCAAGACAGGGGGCCCGACTATGGCTACACCTTC

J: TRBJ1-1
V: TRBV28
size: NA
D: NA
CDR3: CASSPDRMNTEAFF
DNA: TGTGCCAGCAGTCCCGACAGGATGAACACTGAAGCTTTCTTT

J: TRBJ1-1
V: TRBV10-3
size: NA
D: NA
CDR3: CAISVDERTEAFF
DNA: TGTGCCATCAGCGTGGATGAGCGCACTGAAGCTTTCTTT

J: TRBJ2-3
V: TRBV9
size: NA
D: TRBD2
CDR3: CASSAGTSGKDTQYF
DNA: TGTGCCAGCAGCGCGGGGACTAGCGGGAAGGATACGCAGTATTTT

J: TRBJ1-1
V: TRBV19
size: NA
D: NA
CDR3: CASSMTGLNTEAFF
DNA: TGTGCCAGTAGTATGACAGGATTGAACACTGAAGCTTTCTTT

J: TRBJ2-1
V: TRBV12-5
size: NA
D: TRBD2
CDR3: CASGLGGAGVPGNEQFF
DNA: TGTGCTAGTGGTTTGGGTGGAGCGGGAGTTCCTGGCAATGAGCAGTTCTTC

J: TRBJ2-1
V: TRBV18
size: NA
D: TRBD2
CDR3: CASAGGNSYNEQFF
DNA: TGTGCCAGCGCGGGGGGAAACTCCTACAATGAGCAGTTCTTC

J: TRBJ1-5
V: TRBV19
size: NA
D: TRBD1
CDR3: CASSTQGGNQPQHF
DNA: TGTGCCAGTAGTACACAGGGGGGCAATCAGCCCCAGCATTTT

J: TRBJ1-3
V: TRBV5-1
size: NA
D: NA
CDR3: CASSSGGGGNTIYF
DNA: TGCGCCAGCAGCTCGGGAGGAGGGGGAAACACCATATATTTT

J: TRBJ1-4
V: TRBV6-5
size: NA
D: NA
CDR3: CASSPLRGVGEKLFF
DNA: TGTGCCAGCAGTCCCTTACGCGGGGTGGGTGAAAAACTGTTTTTT

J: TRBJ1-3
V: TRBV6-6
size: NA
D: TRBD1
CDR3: CASTLDRAMSGNTIYF
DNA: TGTGCCAGCACCTTGGACAGGGCGATGTCGGGAAACACCATATATTTT

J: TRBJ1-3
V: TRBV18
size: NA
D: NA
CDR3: CASSEQGSPGNTIYF
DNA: TGTGCCAGCTCAGAACAGGGATCGCCTGGAAACACCATATATTTT

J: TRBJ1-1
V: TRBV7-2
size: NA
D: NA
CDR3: CASSLAVDRKAFF
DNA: TGTGCCAGCAGCTTAGCCGTGGACAGAAAAGCTTTCTTT

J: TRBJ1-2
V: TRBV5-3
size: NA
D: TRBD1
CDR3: CARRIVDRGAPDGYTF
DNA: TGTGCCAGAAGAATTGTCGACAGGGGCGCTCCGGATGGCTACACCTTC

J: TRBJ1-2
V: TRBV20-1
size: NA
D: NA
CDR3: CSAPGLYGYTF
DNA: TGCAGTGCCCCGGGACTTTATGGCTACACCTTC

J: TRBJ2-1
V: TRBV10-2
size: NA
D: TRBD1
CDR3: CASSLGTDPQQFF
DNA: TGCGCCAGCAGTCTAGGGACAGACCCCCAGCAGTTCTTC